Presented here are 31 T cell receptor beta chains from one specimen sequenced in a study of blood T cell repertoires in COVID-19. TCRdb's table, derived via immunoSEQ multiplex PCR, lists solely in-frame clones and lacks some. Among about 74,000 clones listed, around 88% were seen once. The sequenced material came from peripheral blood. The source of these receptors is a woman aged 80 or over with acute or convalescent COVID-19.

The chain combines TRBV30 with TRBJ1-1; D is uncertain. CDR3 length equals 13 residues. From germline, CDR1 is GTSNPN and CDR2 SVGIG (reference sequence). Between the trimmed V and J ends, which lost 4 bases and 9 bases, there was a span of 18 bases. The CDR3 sequence is CAWKLGRGSKAFF. DNA for the CDR3: TGTGCCTGGAAACTAGGGCGGGGAAGTAAAGCTTTCTTT.

This chain links TRBV25-1 with TRBJ1-1; 9 positions match TRBD1. Germline V CDR1 and CDR2: MGHDK, SYGVNS. The CDR3 has 15 amino acids. V lost 6 bases to trimming and J lost 2 bases; unmatched junction nucleotides: 7. The DNA for the CDR3 is TGTGCCAGCAGGGGTACAGGGGGCCAAAACACTGAAGCTTTCTTT. Protein: CASRGTGGQNTEAFF.

The chain couples TRBV15 to TRBJ2-7, with D hard to call. The ends were cut back, 0 bases at V and 0 bases at J, with 6 bases in the middle. The length of the CDR3 is 14 residues. Per the germline V gene, CDR1 is LNHNV and CDR2 is YYDKDF (reference sequence). The CDR3 nucleotides are TGTGCCACCAGCAGAGACAGGCACTCCTACGAGCAGTACTTC. This gives the protein CATSRDRHSYEQYF.

The gene calls are TRBV19 and TRBJ1-1, with D perhaps TRBD1 (5 bases). V lost 6 bases, J lost 1 base, and 21 bases lay in between. The length of the CDR3 is 17 residues. Per the germline V gene, CDR1 is LNHDA and CDR2 is SQIVND (reference sequence). The DNA for the CDR3 is TGTGCCAGTAGCCTAGGGGATAAGGGCGGGAGGAACACTGAAGCTTTCTTT. Residues: CASSLGDKGGRNTEAFF.

V gene TRBV2 combines with J gene TRBJ1-1, with no clear D. V was pared by 0 bases and J by 1 base, with 6 bases between. The CDR3 is 14 amino acids. Germline CDR1 and CDR2: SNHLY and FYNNEI. CDR3 coding DNA: TGTGCCAGCAGTGAAGCCCCTACGAACACTGAAGCTTTCTTT. Its translation: CASSEAPTNTEAFF.

To note about this clone: The same CDR3 arises from other DNA sequences in this sample as well. This rearrangement joins TRBV19 to TRBJ2-1, with 11 positions matching TRBD2. Germline CDR1 and CDR2: LNHDA and SQIVND (reference sequence). The trim removed 2 bases at V and 6 bases at J, leaving 3 bases unmatched. The CDR3 runs 15 residues. CDR3 sequence: CASSITSGSSNEQFF. In nucleotides, the CDR3 is TGTGCCAGTAGTATAACTAGCGGGAGTAGCAATGAGCAGTTCTTC. Full variable domain (rest looked up from reference TRBV19 and TRBJ2-1): DGGITQSPKYLFRKEGQNVTLSCEQNLNHDAMYWYRQDPGQGLRLIYYSQIVNDFQKGDIAEGYSVSREKKESFPLTVTSAQKNPTAFYLCASSITSGSSNEQFFGPGTRLTVL.

This sequence joins TRBV15 and TRBJ1-2; the D is unclear. This CDR3 has 13 residues. Per germline, CDR1 LNHNV and CDR2 YYDKDF (reference sequence). V shed 2 bases and J shed 8 bases, with 12 bases lying between them. CDR3 sequence (DNA): TGTGCCACCAGCAGACCCCCTATTCTGGGCTACACCTTC. Its protein product is CATSRPPILGYTF.

The chain links TRBV5-1 to TRBJ2-1, with TRBD2 matching over 13 bases. CDR1 and CDR2 from the germline V gene are SGHRS and YFSETQ. With V trimmed by 1 base and J by 10 bases, 5 bases remained unmatched. CDR3 length: 15 residues. This CDR3 is CASSLTSGGAWEQFF. CDR3 in DNA: TGCGCCAGCAGCTTGACTAGCGGGGGGGCCTGGGAGCAGTTCTTC.

The gene calls are TRBV9 and TRBJ1-1; TRBD1 might be the D (5 bases). This CDR3 is 15 amino acids long. Deletions cut 2 bases from V and 1 base from J, with 12 bases between. Germline V lookup: CDR1 SGDLS, CDR2 YYNGEE. The chain's CDR3 is CASSVGPGGNTEAFF. The CDR3 nucleotides are TGTGCCAGCAGCGTCGGCCCCGGGGGGAACACTGAAGCTTTCTTT. Full variable domain (outside the CDR3, taken from reference TRBV9 and TRBJ1-1): DSGVTQTPKHLITATGQRVTLRCSPRSGDLSVYWYQQSLDQGLQFLIQYYNGEERAKGNILERFSAQQFPDLHSELNLSSLELGDSALYFCASSVGPGGNTEAFFGQGTRLTVV.

This sequence joins TRBV7-8 and TRBJ2-1; 12 bases are a match to TRBD1. Germline values: CDR1 SGHVS, CDR2 FQNEAQ. Trimming took 5 bases from V and 7 from J; bases not matched to a gene: 9. This CDR3 contains 16 residues. The CDR3 DNA reads as TGTGCCAGCAGCCCCTACCGGGACAGGGGGCAAAATGAGCAGTTCTTC. Amino acid sequence: CASSPYRDRGQNEQFF.

CDR3 nucleotides: TGTGCCAGCAGTTACCCCGACAGGGGCAATCAGCCCCAGCATTTT. Encoded protein: CASSYPDRGNQPQHF. V and J are TRBV6-2 or TRBV6-3 and TRBJ1-5, with 7 bases fitting TRBD1. V trimming: 2 bases; J trimming: 2 bases; junction bases outside the gene matches: 3. The CDR3 is 15 residues long. Germline CDR1 reads MNHEY; CDR2 reads SVGEGT.

The J gene is TRBJ1-1, the V gene TRBV4-3; D is unresolved. CDR1 is LGHNA, CDR2 YSLEER, per germline. The CDR3 consists of 13 residues. V dropped 0 bases and J dropped 6 bases, with 8 bases sitting between them. DNA of the CDR3: TGCGCCAGCAGCCAAGATCGTACGGCTGAAGCTTTCTTT. This sequence encodes CASSQDRTAEAFF.

The rearrangement uses TRBV6-5 and TRBJ1-5; TRBD1 might be the D (5 bases). This CDR3 spans 12 amino acids. From germline, CDR1 is MNHEY and CDR2 SVGAGI. Trimming cost V 9 bases and J 4 bases, with 10 bases left between them. Here the CDR3 reads CARRDCNQPQHF. For the CDR3, the DNA is TGTGCCAGGCGGGACTGTAATCAGCCCCAGCATTTT.

The rearrangement uses TRBV6-5 and TRBJ2-5, with TRBD2 identical over 8 bases. Trimming took 6 bases from V and 3 from J; bases not matched to a gene: 3. The CDR3 runs to 13 residues. Germline V gives CDR1 MNHEY, CDR2 SVGAGI. The CDR3 DNA sequence: TGTGCCAGCAGGAGTAGCGGGAAAGAGACCCAGTACTTC. This codes for CASRSSGKETQYF.

The chain is built from TRBV18 and TRBJ1-5; D gene unclear. The germline CDR1 and CDR2 sequences are KGHSH and LQKENI. The CDR3 totals 14 residues. Deletions cut 3 bases from V and 6 bases from J, with 12 bases between. CDR3 DNA sequence: TGTGCCAGCTCACCGGGCCTCTCCGTTCAGCCCCAGCATTTT. Its translation: CASSPGLSVQPQHF.

V is TRBV6-2 or TRBV6-3 and J is TRBJ2-3, with TRBD2 matching over 10 bases. J gave up 2 bases and V 2 bases, and 4 bases lay outside the gene matches. Germline loops: CDR1 MNHEY, CDR2 SVGEGT. The CDR3 spans 16 residues. The CDR3 coding sequence is TGTGCCAGCAGTTACCCGGGACTAGCGCTCACAGATACGCAGTATTTT. It translates to CASSYPGLALTDTQYF.

The sample holds one count of this clone. J is TRBJ1-2 and V is TRBV7-9; no clear D gene. Trimming stripped 1 base from V and 8 bases from J, with 5 bases between. The CDR3 length is 11 residues. Germline V gene lookup returns CDR1 SEHNR and CDR2 FQNEAQ (reference sequence). The CDR3 nucleotides read TGTGCCAGCAGCTTAGAAGCCGGCTACACCTTC. Its translation is CASSLEAGYTF.

The chain carries TRBV7-3 and TRBJ2-5; 7 bases are a match to TRBD2. J gave up 2 bases and V 4 bases, and 10 bases lay outside the gene matches. The CDR3 contains 16 residues. The germline gives CDR1 SGHTA, CDR2 FQGTGA. The CDR3 nucleotides are TGTGCCAGCAGCTCCCTGGGGAGCGGGGCACAAGAGACCCAGTACTTC. Translating it yields CASSSLGSGAQETQYF.

Only one count was recorded for this clone. This chain uses TRBV4-2 with TRBJ1-4; D uncertain. The V end lost 7 bases, the J end lost 0 bases, and 27 bases lay between the germline ends. CDR3 length: 20 amino acids. Germline CDR1 is LGHNA and CDR2 is YNFKEQ. In DNA, the CDR3 is TGTGCCAGCACCCCCTATCCCTCCCGAGGGCCCCTTGCAACTAATGAAAAACTGTTTTTT. Residues: CASTPYPSRGPLATNEKLFF.

This chain connects TRBV18 to TRBJ1-1; the D is unclear. Trimming took 5 bases from V and 2 from J, leaving 9 bases between them. This CDR3 is 13 amino acids long. CDR1 is KGHSH, CDR2 LQKENI, per germline. The CDR3: CASSTTPNTEAFF. The CDR3 bases are TGTGCCAGCTCAACTACTCCCAACACTGAAGCTTTCTTT.

This clone was counted between two and nine times. The junction departs from germline at one end; a sequencing error may be responsible. The chain employs TRBV7-7 and TRBJ2-5; D may be TRBD2 (6 bases). The CDR3 is 15 amino acids. From germline, CDR1 is SSHAT and CDR2 FNYEAQ (reference sequence). The CDR3 bases are TGTGCTAGCAGCTTAACGGGAAGGAGGGAAGAGACCCAGTACTTC. Amino acid sequence: CASSLTGRREETQYF.

This chain connects TRBV7-8 to TRBJ1-2, with 8 positions matching TRBD1. Germline loops: CDR1 SGHVS, CDR2 FQNEAQ. This CDR3 has 15 residues. Losses at the gene ends were 5 bases for V and 3 bases for J; bases not matched to a gene: 8. The CDR3 nucleotides are TGTGCCAGCAGCCAGAGGCTGGACAGGGACTATGGCTACACCTTC. Translating gives CASSQRLDRDYGYTF.

The chain couples TRBV29-1 to TRBJ1-1; D is undetermined. The V end lost 4 bases, the J end lost 6 bases, and 9 bases lay between the germline ends. Germline values: CDR1 SQVTM, CDR2 ANQGSEA. The CDR3 is made up of 11 amino acids. The CDR3 nucleotides read TGCAGCGTTGGGGCGGGATCTGAAGCTTTCTTT. As protein: CSVGAGSEAFF.

This clone appeared a single time. J is TRBJ1-5 and V is TRBV6-2 or TRBV6-3; unclear D gene. V was trimmed by 2 bases and J by 2 bases, leaving 10 bases between them. In germline, CDR1 is MNHEY, CDR2 SVGEGT. This CDR3 has 15 amino acids. The chain's CDR3 is CASSYEASGNQPQHF. CDR3 bases: TGTGCCAGCAGTTACGAGGCGTCCGGCAATCAGCCCCAGCATTTT.

The CDR3 DNA is TGTGCCAGCAGTGAGCCAGGGTTTGGGGCCAACGTCCTGACTTTC. Its translation: CASSEPGFGANVLTF. The chain couples TRBV28 to TRBJ2-6; TRBD1 is a possible D gene (5 bases). The CDR3 sequence is 15 residues long. Per germline, CDR1 MDHEN and CDR2 SYDVKM. V was cut by 5 bases and J by 3 bases, with 11 bases left in between.

This clone has a single count. The V and J genes are TRBV9 and TRBJ1-2; D is undetermined. The CDR3 sequence is 16 residues long. Germline CDR1 is SGDLS and CDR2 is YYNGEE. Trimming removed 0 bases from V and 6 bases from J, with 18 bases in between. CDR3 loop: CASSVGYMEGKDGYTF. The CDR3 DNA is TGTGCCAGCAGCGTAGGGTATATGGAGGGAAAGGATGGCTACACCTTC.

V usage is TRBV9 and J usage is TRBJ2-5, with 15 nucleotides matching TRBD2. Germline V gives CDR1 SGDLS, CDR2 YYNGEE. The CDR3 is 16 amino acids. V dropped 0 bases and J dropped 8; count of bases not matched to a gene: 5. The CDR3 region has the DNA TGTGCCAGCAGCGTAGGAGGACTAGCGGGGGGGAGCACCCAGTACTTC. Its protein is CASSVGGLAGGSTQYF. Together with reference TRBV9 and TRBJ2-5, the CDR3 gives the full variable domain: DSGVTQTPKHLITATGQRVTLRCSPRSGDLSVYWYQQSLDQGLQFLIQYYNGEERAKGNILERFSAQQFPDLHSELNLSSLELGDSALYFCASSVGGLAGGSTQYFGPGTRLLVL.

This chain uses TRBV3-1 (or the pseudogene TRBV3-2) with TRBJ2-7; a possible D gene is TRBD2 (5 bases). The V end was cut by 2 bases, the J end by 4 bases, with 15 bases between. Germline V CDR1 and CDR2: LGHDT, YNNKEL (reference sequence). The CDR3 extends over 15 amino acids. This CDR3 reads CASSQPGGSLYEQYF. CDR3 coding DNA: TGTGCCAGCAGCCAACCCGGCGGGTCCCTATACGAGCAGTACTTC.

The chain employs TRBV5-1 and TRBJ2-7, with 8 bases that match TRBD1. After removal of 4 bases from V and 4 bases from J, the junction contained 10 bases not matched to a gene. Germline lookup yields CDR1 SGHRS and CDR2 YFSETQ. There are 15 residues in the CDR3. CDR3 in amino acids: CASSQIQGEKYEQYF. CDR3 coding DNA: TGCGCCAGCAGCCAAATACAGGGGGAGAAGTACGAGCAGTACTTC.

The V gene is TRBV19, the J gene TRBJ2-7; perhaps TRBD1 as D (5 bases). The CDR3 covers 13 residues. Trimming cost V 6 bases and J 1 base, with 10 bases left between them. Germline values: CDR1 LNHDA, CDR2 SQIVND (reference sequence). CDR3 region: CASSLQVSYEQYF. The CDR3 nucleotides read TGTGCCAGTAGCCTACAGGTATCCTACGAGCAGTACTTC. Full variable domain (outside the CDR3, taken from reference TRBV19 and TRBJ2-7): DGGITQSPKYLFRKEGQNVTLSCEQNLNHDAMYWYRQDPGQGLRLIYYSQIVNDFQKGDIAEGYSVSREKKESFPLTVTSAQKNPTAFYLCASSLQVSYEQYFGPGTRLTVT.

The V and J genes are TRBV6-5 and TRBJ2-7; 9 nucleotides match TRBD1. J lost 4 bases, V lost 9 bases, and 13 bases had no gene match. The CDR3 length is 15 residues. Germline V gene lookup returns CDR1 MNHEY and CDR2 SVGAGI. The CDR3 loop reads CASRSVGQGFYEQYF. The CDR3 nucleotides are TGTGCCAGTAGATCAGTTGGACAGGGGTTTTACGAGCAGTACTTC.